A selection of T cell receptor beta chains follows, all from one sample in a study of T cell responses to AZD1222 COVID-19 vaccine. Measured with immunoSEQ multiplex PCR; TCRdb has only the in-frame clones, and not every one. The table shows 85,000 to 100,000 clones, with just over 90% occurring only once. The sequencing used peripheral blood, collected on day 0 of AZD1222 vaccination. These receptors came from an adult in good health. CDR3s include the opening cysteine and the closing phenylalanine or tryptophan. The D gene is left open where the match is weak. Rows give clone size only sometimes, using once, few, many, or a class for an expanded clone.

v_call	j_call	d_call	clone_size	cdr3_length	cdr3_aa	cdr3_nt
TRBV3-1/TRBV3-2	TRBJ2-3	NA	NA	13	CASSILSTDTQYF	TGTGCCAGCAGCATATTAAGCACAGATACGCAGTATTTT
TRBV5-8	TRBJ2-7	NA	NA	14	CASNFYPVAYEQYF	TGTGCCAGCAACTTCTACCCCGTCGCTTACGAGCAGTACTTC
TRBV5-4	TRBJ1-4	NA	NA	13	CASSSVINEKLFF	TGTGCCAGCAGCTCGGTCATTAATGAAAAACTGTTTTTT
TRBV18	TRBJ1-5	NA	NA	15	CASSPLLGKGQPQHF	TGTGCCAGCTCACCACTATTAGGAAAGGGTCAGCCCCAGCATTTT
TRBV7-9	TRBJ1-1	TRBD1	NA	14	CASRPTGGHGEAFF	TGTGCCAGCAGACCTACAGGGGGCCACGGGGAAGCTTTCTTT
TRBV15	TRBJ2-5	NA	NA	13	CATSSVITETQYF	TGTGCCACCAGCAGTGTCATTACCGAGACCCAGTACTTC
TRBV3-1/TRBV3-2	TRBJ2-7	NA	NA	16	CASSQYGTLGVYEQYF	TGTGCCAGCAGCCAATACGGGACTCTCGGGGTTTACGAGCAGTACTTC
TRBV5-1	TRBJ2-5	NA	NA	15	CASQEGALYQETQYF	TGCGCCAGCCAGGAGGGGGCCCTGTACCAAGAGACCCAGTACTTC
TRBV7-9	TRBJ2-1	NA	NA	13	CASSLWGEGEQFF	TGTGCCAGCAGCTTATGGGGGGAAGGTGAGCAGTTCTTC
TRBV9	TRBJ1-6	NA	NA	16	CASSSTDSSYNSPLHF	TGTGCCAGCAGCTCAACCGACAGCTCCTATAATTCACCCCTCCACTTT
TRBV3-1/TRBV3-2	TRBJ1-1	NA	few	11	CASSHKLEAFF	TGTGCCAGCAGCCATAAATTAGAAGCTTTCTTT
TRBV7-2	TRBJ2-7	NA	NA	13	CASSSLAYYEQYF	TGTGCCAGCAGCTCCCTAGCCTACTACGAGCAGTACTTC
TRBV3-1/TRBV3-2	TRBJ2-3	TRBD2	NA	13	CASRLASTDTQYF	TGTGCCAGCCGACTAGCTAGCACAGATACGCAGTATTTT
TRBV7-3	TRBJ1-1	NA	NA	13	CASSLLMNTEAFF	TGTGCCAGCAGCTTATTGATGAACACTGAAGCTTTCTTT
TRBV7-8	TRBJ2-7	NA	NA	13	CASSAGIAAEQYF	TGTGCCAGCAGCGCGGGTATCGCGGCCGAGCAGTACTTC
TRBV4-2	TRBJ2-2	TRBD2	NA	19	CASSHPEVGSGVPSGELFF	TGTGCCAGCAGCCATCCCGAGGTTGGTAGCGGGGTTCCGTCCGGGGAGCTGTTTTTT
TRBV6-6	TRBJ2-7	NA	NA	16	CASSPGTMFEWHEQYF	TGTGCCAGCAGCCCCGGGACAATGTTTGAATGGCACGAGCAGTACTTC
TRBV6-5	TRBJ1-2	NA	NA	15	CASIKSWGTNYGYTF	TGTGCCAGCATCAAATCTTGGGGGACAAACTATGGCTACACCTTC
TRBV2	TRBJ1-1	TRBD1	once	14	CASTMTGRDPEAFF	TGTGCCAGCACTATGACAGGGAGGGACCCTGAAGCTTTCTTT
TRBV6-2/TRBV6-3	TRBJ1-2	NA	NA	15	CASSYSSPIGNGYTF	TGTGCCAGCAGTTACTCGTCACCGATCGGGAATGGCTACACCTTC
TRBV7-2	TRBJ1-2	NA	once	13	CASSFDWGEGYTF	TGTGCCAGCAGCTTCGATTGGGGCGAGGGCTACACCTTC
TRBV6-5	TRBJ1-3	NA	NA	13	CASSYSAGNTIYF	TGTGCCAGCAGTTACTCGGCTGGAAACACCATATATTTT
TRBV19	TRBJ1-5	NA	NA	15	CASSIPNRFNQPQHF	TGTGCCAGTAGTATCCCTAATCGGTTCAATCAGCCCCAGCATTTT
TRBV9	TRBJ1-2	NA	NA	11	CASSPGDGYTF	TGTGCCAGCAGCCCCGGGGATGGCTACACCTTC
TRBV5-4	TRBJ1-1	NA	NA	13	CASSLGGGTEAFF	TGTGCCAGCAGCTTGGGAGGGGGGACTGAAGCTTTCTTT
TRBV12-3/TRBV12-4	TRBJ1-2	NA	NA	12	CASSLEAYGYTF	TGTGCCAGCAGTTTAGAGGCCTATGGCTACACCTTC
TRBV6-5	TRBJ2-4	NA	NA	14	CASSYDRALNIQYF	TGTGCCAGCAGTTACGATAGGGCCTTGAACATTCAGTACTTC
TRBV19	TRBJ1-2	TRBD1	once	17	CASSIAGTGGFGDGYTF	TGTGCCAGTAGTATCGCCGGGACAGGGGGATTTGGAGATGGCTACACCTTC
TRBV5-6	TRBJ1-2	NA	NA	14	CASSPQGLLLGYTF	TGTGCCAGCAGCCCTCAGGGACTCCTACTGGGCTACACCTTC